These 28 T cell receptor beta chains came from one sample sequenced in a study of response to subunit inactivated influenza vaccine. TCRdb reanalysed the RT-PCR reads using MiXCR and keeps one entry per CDR3 protein. The sample carries 750,000 to 850,000 distinct CDR3 sequences, around 18% recorded once. The sequencing here drew on PBMCs from blood, taken more than 4 days after vaccination. These TCRs come from a man between 50 and 59 years old who received an inactivated influenza vaccine.

This clonotype occurred a few times. The chain recombines TRBV27 with TRBJ1-5, with 8 bases identical to TRBD1. The CDR3 is 13 residues long. After removal of 6 bases from V and 6 bases from J, the junction contained 4 bases not matched to a gene. Germline CDR1 MNHEY, CDR2 SMNVEV (reference sequence). CDR3 residues: CASSQTGVQPQHF. CDR3 DNA: TGTGCCAGCAGCCAGACAGGGGTTCAGCCCCAGCATTTT.

The chain links TRBV3-1 to TRBJ2-7; D is unresolved. CDR3 length: 14 amino acids. CDR1 is LGHDT, CDR2 YNNKEL, per germline (reference sequence). V was pared by 3 bases and J by 1 base, with 10 bases between. CDR3 DNA sequence: TGTGCCAGCAGCCAGCATTGGCCGTCCTACGAGCAGTACTTC. It translates to CASSQHWPSYEQYF.

This clonotype showed up just a few times. The J gene is TRBJ1-3, the V gene TRBV10-3; D is undetermined. The CDR3 consists of 14 residues. V lost 3 bases and J lost 2, with 8 bases in between. From germline, CDR1 is ENHRY and CDR2 SYGVKD. Written as DNA, the CDR3 is TGTGCCATCAGTGAAGTAGCAACTGGAAACACCATATATTTT. Translated, it gives CAISEVATGNTIYF.

This clonotype was seen only a few times. J is TRBJ2-7 and V is TRBV2, with D uncertain. Germline CDR1 and CDR2: SNHLY and FYNNEI. V was cut by 1 base and J by 4 bases, with 2 bases left in between. The CDR3 is made up of 11 amino acids. The DNA for the CDR3 is TGTGCCAGCAGTGAAGTGTACGAGCAGTACTTC. Translated: CASSEVYEQYF.

This clonotype has at least ten counts. V usage is TRBV29-1 and J usage is TRBJ2-5, with D perhaps TRBD1 (6 bases). V dropped 7 bases and J dropped 5 bases, with 26 bases sitting between them. From germline, CDR1 is SQVTM and CDR2 ANQGSEA. CDR3 length equals 16 residues. The CDR3 region has the DNA TGCAGCGCTATGACGGTAGGGGGACAAGCCTCGGAGACCCAGTACTTC. Protein product: CSAMTVGGQASETQYF.

The chain recombines TRBV29-1 with TRBJ1-2; D is uncertain. CDR1 and CDR2 from the germline V gene are SQVTM and ANQGSEA. The CDR3 length is 13 residues. With 4 bases removed from V and 3 bases from J, the gap between germline ends came to 12 bases. This CDR3 reads CSVVSGRDYGYTF. DNA of the CDR3: TGCAGCGTTGTATCTGGAAGGGACTATGGCTACACCTTC.

This sequence joins TRBV7-9 and TRBJ2-2; D is possibly TRBD1 (6 bases). V was pared by 5 bases and J by 6 bases, with 10 bases between. The germline gives CDR1 SEHNR, CDR2 FQNEAQ (reference sequence). The CDR3 covers 13 residues. CDR3 DNA sequence: TGTGCCAGCAGCCGTGGACAGCCCGGGGAGCTGTTTTTT. Translation: CASSRGQPGELFF. Looking up the rest from reference TRBV7-9 and TRBJ2-2 gives the full variable domain: DTGVSQNPRHKITKRGQNVTFRCDPISEHNRLYWYRQTLGQGPEFLTYFQNEAQLEKSRLLSDRFSAERPKGSFSTLEIQRTEQGDSAMYLCASSRGQPGELFFGEGSRLTVL.

This clonotype was counted only a few times. V and J are TRBV15 and TRBJ2-1; 10 bases are shared with TRBD1. Germline loops: CDR1 LNHNV, CDR2 YYDKDF (reference sequence). This CDR3 is built from 17 residues. After removal of 0 bases from V and 8 bases from J, the junction contained 10 bases not matched to a gene. The CDR3 region is CATSRDFRDRGAHEQFF. In nucleotides, the CDR3 is TGTGCCACCAGCAGAGATTTCCGGGACAGGGGAGCACATGAGCAGTTCTTC.

This chain links TRBV29-1 with TRBJ1-2, with D tentatively TRBD1 (6 bases). Trimming stripped 6 bases from V and 7 bases from J, with 21 bases between. Germline assignment: CDR1 SQVTM and CDR2 ANQGSEA. The CDR3 contains 14 residues. This CDR3 is CSVVGQYGAFGYTF. The DNA for the CDR3 is TGCAGCGTGGTAGGACAGTACGGGGCTTTTGGCTACACCTTC.

The table lists this clonotype with a few counts. The chain links TRBV10-3 to TRBJ2-5, with D possibly matching TRBD2 (6 bases). Per the germline V gene, CDR1 is ENHRY and CDR2 is SYGVKD. The CDR3 sequence is 16 residues long. Trimming pared 4 bases from V and 0 bases from J, leaving 15 bases between. In nucleotides, the CDR3 is TGTGCCATCAGTGTATCGGGGAGCGGGTACCAAGAGACCCAGTACTTC. Its translation is CAISVSGSGYQETQYF.

The chain combines TRBV12-3 or TRBV12-4 with TRBJ1-2; the match to TRBD1 covers 7 bases. CDR3 length equals 15 residues. J was trimmed by 4 bases and V by 4 bases; bases with no gene match: 9. The CDR3 reads CASSSRGGAVYGYTF. The CDR3 nucleotides are TGTGCCAGCAGTTCCAGGGGGGGCGCGGTCTATGGCTACACCTTC.

This chain links TRBV20-1 with TRBJ2-4; D not certain. CDR3 size: 15 residues. Germline CDR1 DFQATT, CDR2 SNEGSKA (reference sequence). V was shortened by 4 bases and J by 3 bases, with 16 bases between the two germline ends. The DNA of the CDR3 is TGCAGTGCTATAGACGGATCGAACCTCAAAAACATTCAGTACTTC. As protein: CSAIDGSNLKNIQYF.

The chain uses TRBV20-1 and TRBJ2-3, with a weak D call TRBD1 (7 bases). CDR1 is DFQATT and CDR2 is SNEGSKA in the germline V gene (reference sequence). V lost 3 bases to trimming and J lost 2 bases, with 12 bases between them. The CDR3 spans 14 residues. This CDR3 is CSAREGAVTDTQYF. The DNA for the CDR3 is TGCAGTGCTAGGGAGGGGGCGGTCACAGATACGCAGTATTTT.

This clonotype was detected only a few times. The genes are TRBV20-1 and TRBJ2-3; 11 bases agree with TRBD2. The V gene end was trimmed by 1 base and the J gene end by 3 bases; junction bases not matched to a gene: 12. The germline V gene has CDR1 DFQATT and CDR2 SNEGSKA (reference sequence). The CDR3 has 18 amino acids. The CDR3 here is CSARGLTGTSGFTDTQYF. The CDR3 DNA is TGCAGTGCTAGAGGCCTGACCGGGACTAGCGGATTTACAGATACGCAGTATTTT.

This clonotype was observed a handful of times. This rearrangement joins TRBV15 to TRBJ2-7; 10 nucleotides agree with TRBD1. Per the germline V gene, CDR1 is LNHNV and CDR2 is YYDKDF (reference sequence). This CDR3 is 14 amino acids long. Losses at the gene ends were 5 bases for V and 3 bases for J; bases not matched to a gene: 4. This chain's CDR3 is CATSLDRGLYEQYF. The DNA of the CDR3 is TGTGCCACCAGCCTTGACAGGGGGCTCTACGAGCAGTACTTC. The complete variable domain, with remaining parts taken from reference TRBV15 and TRBJ2-7, reads DAMVIQNPRYQVTQFGKPVTLSCSQTLNHNVMYWYQQKSSQAPKLLFHYYDKDFNNEADTPDNFQSRRPNTSFCFLDIRSPGLGDTAMYLCATSLDRGLYEQYFGPGTRLTVT.

V is TRBV25-1 and J is TRBJ1-1, with no clear D. The length of the CDR3 is 13 residues. Trimming removed 4 bases from V and 11 bases from J, with 17 bases in between. The germline gives CDR1 MGHDK, CDR2 SYGVNS. This CDR3 is CASSGFLKSQAFF. The DNA of the CDR3 is TGTGCCAGCAGTGGGTTCCTCAAAAGTCAGGCTTTCTTT.

V gene TRBV7-3 combines with J gene TRBJ2-1; D possibly corresponds to TRBD2 (5 bases). From germline, CDR1 is SGHTA and CDR2 FQGTGA. The V end was cut by 1 base, the J end by 8 bases, with 12 bases between. The CDR3 contains 14 residues. The CDR3 here is CASSLMDGSYEQFF. CDR3 DNA: TGTGCCAGCAGCTTAATGGATGGGAGCTATGAGCAGTTCTTC.

In this sample, this clonotype turned up a few times. This chain uses TRBV9 with TRBJ1-5; 7 positions match TRBD1. Germline CDR1 reads SGDLS; CDR2 reads YYNGEE. CDR3 length equals 13 residues. The trim removed 3 bases at V and 12 bases at J, leaving 9 bases unmatched. CDR3 nucleotides: TGTGCCAGCAGCGCCGAGCCGGACAGGAGCCAGCATTTT. Protein product: CASSAEPDRSQHF.

This clonotype was observed a few times. This rearrangement joins TRBV20-1 to TRBJ2-2; TRBD1 might be the D (5 bases). Trimming shortened V by 6 bases and J by 4 bases, and 15 bases separated the two germline ends. Per the germline V gene, CDR1 is DFQATT and CDR2 is SNEGSKA (reference sequence). The CDR3 runs to 14 residues. CDR3 sequence reads: CSALRGASTGELFF. The CDR3 coding sequence is TGCAGTGCCCTCCGTGGGGCCTCCACCGGGGAGCTGTTTTTT.

The chain links TRBV5-1 to TRBJ2-7, with D possibly being TRBD2 (6 bases). From germline, CDR1 is SGHRS and CDR2 YFSETQ. The germline V and J ends were trimmed by 3 bases and 2 bases, with 15 bases remaining between them. CDR3 length equals 15 residues. CDR3: CASSSLGGTAYEQYF. The CDR3 region has the DNA TGCGCCAGCAGCTCCCTGGGGGGAACGGCCTACGAGCAGTACTTC.

This clonotype was detected a few times. This chain links TRBV20-1 with TRBJ2-6; 12 bases line up with TRBD2. J lost 0 bases, V lost 6 bases, and 0 bases had no gene match. CDR1 and CDR2 (germline): DFQATT, SNEGSKA (reference sequence). The length of the CDR3 is 15 residues. CDR3 DNA: TGCAGTGCGACTAGCGGGAGCTCTGGGGCCAACGTCCTGACTTTC. Its translation is CSATSGSSGANVLTF.

The chain uses TRBV4-3 and TRBJ2-5; TRBD1 matches at 8 bases. The V segment lost 2 bases and the J segment 5 bases; nucleotides outside the gene matches: 7. The CDR3 is 15 amino acids. Germline loops: CDR1 LGHNA, CDR2 YSLEER. The CDR3 sequence: CASSQRQGNWETQYF. CDR3 DNA sequence: TGCGCCAGCAGCCAACGACAGGGGAATTGGGAGACCCAGTACTTC.

There are a few counts of this clonotype. This chain connects TRBV29-1 to TRBJ1-2; possible D gene TRBD1, 6 bases. Trimming removed 7 bases at V and 3 bases at J, with 15 bases between. Germline values: CDR1 SQVTM, CDR2 ANQGSEA. The CDR3 contains 13 residues. The CDR3 region has the DNA TGCAGCGACCCGGACAGTCTCTACTATGGCTACACCTTC. The encoded protein is CSDPDSLYYGYTF.

This clonotype was observed a few times. The rearrangement joins TRBV20-1 to TRBJ2-5, with a weak D call TRBD1 (5 bases). Germline-derived CDR1 and CDR2 are DFQATT and SNEGSKA (reference sequence). This CDR3 spans 16 amino acids. The V end was cut by 0 bases, the J end by 2 bases, with 16 bases between. The CDR3 here is CSARDLVGALQETQYF. CDR3 DNA sequence: TGCAGTGCTAGAGATTTGGTAGGGGCATTACAAGAGACCCAGTACTTC.

This clonotype came up a few times. The V and J genes are TRBV2 and TRBJ1-6; D is perhaps TRBD1 (5 bases). The germline CDR1 and CDR2 sequences are SNHLY and FYNNEI. This CDR3 spans 14 amino acids. V dropped 3 bases and J dropped 7 bases, with 10 bases sitting between them. CDR3 sequence reads: CASSEFDSNSPLHF. The CDR3 nucleotides read TGTGCCAGCAGTGAGTTCGACAGCAATTCACCCCTCCACTTT.

This chain joins TRBV7-9 and TRBJ2-1; 9 positions agree with TRBD2. Germline assignment: CDR1 SEHNR and CDR2 FQNEAQ (reference sequence). The CDR3 totals 16 residues. Trimming at V came to 1 base and at J to 4 bases, leaving 5 bases not matched to a gene. The CDR3 protein is CASSLEGGLAYNEQFF. The CDR3 bases are TGTGCCAGCAGCTTAGAGGGGGGACTAGCTTACAATGAGCAGTTCTTC.

This clonotype was counted only a few times. The CDR3 reads CASSYSLGEGTEAFF. DNA of the CDR3: TGTGCCAGCAGTTACTCGTTAGGGGAGGGCACTGAAGCTTTCTTT. The rearrangement uses TRBV6-2 or TRBV6-3 and TRBJ1-1; D is perhaps TRBD1 (5 bases). The CDR3 is 15 residues long. The germline gives CDR1 MNHEY, CDR2 SVGEGT. V was clipped by 0 bases and J by 4 bases, with 12 bases between them.

There are a few counts of this clonotype. The chain joins TRBV5-5 to TRBJ2-7; D may correspond to TRBD1 or TRBD2 (5 bases each). The CDR3 spans 16 residues. V lost 4 bases and J lost 3, with 20 bases in between. Germline V gives CDR1 SGHKS, CDR2 YYEKEE (reference sequence). The DNA of the CDR3 is TGTGCCAGCAGCGGTAACGGGGACCCTTTCGACTACGAGCAGTACTTC. Translating gives CASSGNGDPFDYEQYF.